This entry lists 14 T cell receptor beta chains sequenced from one sample in a study of control samples from healthy donors and cancer patients. TCRdb's table, derived via immunoSEQ multiplex PCR, lists solely in-frame clones and lacks some. The table includes 100,000 or so clones, roughly 85% detected once. The specimen was blood. The receptors here all came from a woman in her 50s in good health.

Comments on this clone: The same CDR3 can be traced to other DNA sequences in this sample. The chain uses TRBV27 and TRBJ2-2; D not resolved. V lost 7 bases and J lost 6, with 9 bases in between. This CDR3 is 12 amino acids long. Per germline, CDR1 MNHEY and CDR2 SMNVEV (reference sequence). The CDR3 nucleotides read TGTGCCAGCAATGGACGGGCCGGGGAGCTGTTTTTT. Translated, it gives CASNGRAGELFF.

The CDR3 bases are TGCGCCAGCAGCTTCACTCCCGGTCCAGATACGCAGTATTTT. Its translation is CASSFTPGPDTQYF. The gene calls are TRBV5-1 and TRBJ2-3, with no clear D. Germline lookup yields CDR1 SGHRS and CDR2 YFSETQ. Trimming left V 2 bases short and J 4 bases short, with 11 bases between. CDR3 length: 14 amino acids.

The V call is TRBV30, the J call TRBJ1-6; 11 nucleotides line up with TRBD1. Germline CDR1 and CDR2: GTSNPN and SVGIG (reference sequence). This CDR3 has 15 amino acids. Trimming removed 0 bases from V and 9 bases from J; junction bases left unmatched: 4. DNA for the CDR3: TGTGCCTGGAGTGTACCCGGGACAGGGGGTTCACCCCTCCACTTT. Its protein is CAWSVPGTGGSPLHF.

The sample holds one count of this clone. This rearrangement joins TRBV18 to TRBJ2-6, with 7 bases matching TRBD1. The CDR3 is 16 amino acids. The junction had 7 bases not matched to a gene; V was cut back by 4 bases and J by 4 bases. CDR1 and CDR2 from the germline V gene are KGHSH and LQKENI. The CDR3 coding sequence is TGTGCCAGCTCACTTATGACAGGGTCCGGGGCCAACGTCCTGACTTTC. Translating gives CASSLMTGSGANVLTF.

The CDR3: CASSFRGTGNNEQFF. The DNA for the CDR3 is TGTGCCAGCAGCTTTCGCGGGACAGGGAACAATGAGCAGTTCTTC. The rearrangement uses TRBV5-5 and TRBJ2-1, with 9 bases lining up with TRBD1. The junction had 5 bases not matched to a gene; V was cut back by 2 bases and J by 5 bases. From germline, CDR1 is SGHKS and CDR2 YYEKEE (reference sequence). CDR3 length equals 15 residues.

This chain links TRBV25-1 with TRBJ2-5, with 11 bases fitting TRBD1. The CDR3 is made up of 15 amino acids. CDR1 is MGHDK, CDR2 SYGVNS, per germline. Unmatched junction bases numbered 7, after V lost 5 bases and J lost 5 bases. CDR3 residues: CASSPRTGGDETQYF. CDR3 sequence (DNA): TGTGCCAGCAGTCCACGGACAGGGGGCGACGAGACCCAGTACTTC.

V usage is TRBV18 and J usage is TRBJ2-7; 7 nucleotides line up with TRBD1. Germline values: CDR1 KGHSH, CDR2 LQKENI. Trimming took 2 bases from V and 4 from J; bases not matched to a gene: 5. This CDR3 comprises 14 residues. The chain's CDR3 is CASSPAQGDYEQYF. The CDR3, as DNA: TGTGCCAGCTCACCAGCCCAGGGGGATTACGAGCAGTACTTC.

The chain recombines TRBV11-3 with TRBJ1-5, with D unclear. In germline, CDR1 is SGHNT, CDR2 YENEEA. The CDR3 sequence is 14 residues long. The V end was cut by 7 bases, the J end by 0 bases, with 10 bases between. CDR3 amino acids: CASTGGDSNQPQHF. The CDR3 DNA reads TGTGCCAGCACCGGTGGGGATAGCAATCAGCCCCAGCATTTT.

J is TRBJ1-4 and V is TRBV14; no clear D. The V gene's germline CDR1 is SGHDN and CDR2 FVKESK. With 1 base removed from V and 0 bases from J, the gap between germline ends came to 9 bases. The CDR3 is made up of 16 amino acids. This CDR3 reads CASSQVSSPTNEKLFF. DNA for the CDR3: TGTGCCAGCAGCCAAGTCTCCAGCCCAACTAATGAAAAACTGTTTTTT.

The V and J genes are TRBV2 and TRBJ1-2; TRBD1 might be the D (6 bases). CDR3 size: 13 residues. CDR1 and CDR2 (germline): SNHLY, FYNNEI. V was trimmed by 10 bases and J by 2 bases, leaving 14 bases between them. The DNA for the CDR3 is TGTGCCACGCTAACGGGACAAAACTATGGCTACACCTTC. Amino acid sequence: CATLTGQNYGYTF.

This clone has only one observation. This sequence joins TRBV19 and TRBJ2-4; D uncertain. Germline-derived CDR1 and CDR2 are LNHDA and SQIVND (reference sequence). This CDR3 comprises 13 residues. Trimming pared 1 base from V and 8 bases from J, leaving 9 bases between. CDR3 nucleotide sequence: TGTGCCAGTAGTATAGCTGCAATGGACATTCAGTACTTC. Its translation: CASSIAAMDIQYF.

V is TRBV7-9 and J is TRBJ2-1, with 10 positions matching TRBD1. Germline-derived CDR1 and CDR2 are SEHNR and FQNEAQ (reference sequence). The CDR3 runs 15 residues. Trimming cost V 3 bases and J 3 bases; bases outside gene matches: 2. CDR3 DNA: TGTGCCAGCAGCTTGGGGACAGGGGACTACAATGAGCAGTTCTTC. Its protein product is CASSLGTGDYNEQFF. Supplemented by reference TRBV7-9 and TRBJ2-1, the full variable domain reads DTGVSQNPRHKITKRGQNVTFRCDPISEHNRLYWYRQTLGQGPEFLTYFQNEAQLEKSRLLSDRFSAERPKGSFSTLEIQRTEQGDSAMYLCASSLGTGDYNEQFFGPGTRLTVL.

The rearrangement joins TRBV2 to TRBJ2-2; D possibly corresponds to TRBD2 (6 bases). The CDR3 contains 16 residues. Germline V gene sequence: CDR1 SNHLY, CDR2 FYNNEI. The V and J ends lost 6 bases and 2 bases respectively, with 16 bases between them. Here the CDR3 DNA reads TGTGCCAGCAGCGCCACGGGACTGGGTAACACCGGGGAGCTGTTTTTT. The encoded protein is CASSATGLGNTGELFF.

The chain is built from TRBV6-2 or TRBV6-3 and TRBJ2-5; TRBD2 matches 10 bases. The germline V gene has CDR1 MNHEY and CDR2 SVGEGT. Unmatched junction bases numbered 4, after V lost 5 bases and J lost 4 bases. The length of the CDR3 is 14 residues. The CDR3 DNA is TGTGCCAGCAGTAAGGGACTAGCGAGAGAGACCCAGTACTTC. This codes for CASSKGLARETQYF.